The 10 T cell receptor beta chains reported below all come from one sample, sequenced in a study of T cell changes during pregnancy in multiple sclerosis. The data were produced by immunoSEQ multiplex PCR, yet TCRdb's version contains in-frame clones alone and is incomplete. The table shows about 51,000 clones, with around 94% occurring only once. The sample in question was CD4+ T cells from peripheral blood mononuclear cells, obtained in the second trimester of pregnancy. The receptors derive from a female donor with multiple sclerosis, enrolled in a pregnancy study.

This clone was observed a few times. The chain employs TRBV7-6 and TRBJ2-1; 7 positions match TRBD1. Looked up from germline, CDR1 is SGHVS and CDR2 is FNYEAQ. J lost 5 bases, V lost 5 bases, and 12 bases had no gene match. The CDR3 contains 16 residues. This CDR3 reads CASSIQGMRFDNEQFF. The CDR3 region has the DNA TGTGCCAGCAGCATACAGGGGATGCGGTTTGACAATGAGCAGTTCTTC. Complete variable domain (other parts from reference TRBV7-6 and TRBJ2-1): GAGVSQSPRYKVTKRGQDVALRCDPISGHVSLYWYRQALGQGPEFLTYFNYEAQQDKSGLPNDRFSAERPEGSISTLTIQRTEQRDSAMYRCASSIQGMRFDNEQFFGPGTRLTVL.

This chain joins TRBV9 and TRBJ2-2; tentatively, D is TRBD1 (5 bases). CDR1 and CDR2 (germline): SGDLS, YYNGEE. V shed 2 bases and J shed 6 bases, with 14 bases lying between them. This CDR3 is built from 15 residues. This CDR3 reads CASSVIMGPAGELFF. DNA for the CDR3: TGTGCCAGCAGCGTTATTATGGGGCCCGCCGGGGAGCTGTTTTTT. The full variable domain, rest sourced from reference TRBV9 and TRBJ2-2, is DSGVTQTPKHLITATGQRVTLRCSPRSGDLSVYWYQQSLDQGLQFLIQYYNGEERAKGNILERFSAQQFPDLHSELNLSSLELGDSALYFCASSVIMGPAGELFFGEGSRLTVL.

This rearrangement joins TRBV9 to TRBJ2-1; 15 nucleotides line up with TRBD2. The CDR3 is 16 residues long. Germline values: CDR1 SGDLS, CDR2 YYNGEE. With 0 bases clipped from V and 9 bases from J, the junction kept 4 bases outside the gene matches. The CDR3 DNA sequence: TGTGCCAGCAGCGTAGGGGGACTAGCGGGGGGTGGTGAGCAGTTCTTC. This encodes CASSVGGLAGGGEQFF.

The chain recombines TRBV30 with TRBJ1-3; D gene uncertain. Germline values: CDR1 GTSNPN, CDR2 SVGIG (reference sequence). V was trimmed by 2 bases and J by 8 bases, leaving 16 bases between them. This CDR3 has 14 residues. The CDR3 reads CAWSLRRGTDTIYF. The CDR3 bases are TGTGCCTGGAGTCTTAGGCGGGGTACGGACACCATATATTTT.

The chain carries TRBV18 and TRBJ1-1; no reliable D call. Trimming shortened V by 3 bases and J by 1 base, and 9 bases separated the two germline ends. Germline V CDR1 and CDR2: KGHSH, LQKENI. The CDR3 runs 14 residues. This CDR3 is CASSPGSQNTEAFF. The DNA for the CDR3 is TGTGCCAGCTCACCGGGCAGCCAGAACACTGAAGCTTTCTTT.

The chain links TRBV7-2 to TRBJ1-1; maybe TRBD1 (5 bases). V was pared by 5 bases and J by 1 base, with 11 bases between. The CDR3 is 14 amino acids. Germline-derived CDR1 and CDR2 are SGHTA and FQGNSA. The CDR3 DNA reads TGTGCCAGCAGCGCCGGGAGGGGGAACACTGAAGCTTTCTTT. It specifies CASSAGRGNTEAFF. Filled out from reference TRBV7-2 and TRBJ1-1, the complete variable domain reads GAGVSQSPSNKVTEKGKDVELRCDPISGHTALYWYRQSLGQGLEFLIYFQGNSAPDKSGLPSDRFSAERTGGSVSTLTIQRTQQEDSAVYLCASSAGRGNTEAFFGQGTRLTVV.

The chain joins TRBV9 to TRBJ2-1, with 11 bases matching TRBD2. Germline V gene sequence: CDR1 SGDLS, CDR2 YYNGEE. V was clipped by 0 bases and J by 9 bases; unmatched bases: 11. This CDR3 is 17 amino acids long. CDR3 loop: CASSVDPRSGGGLEQFF. CDR3 DNA sequence: TGTGCCAGCAGCGTAGATCCCCGTAGCGGGGGGGGGCTTGAGCAGTTCTTC.

The rearrangement links TRBV7-2 to TRBJ2-5; tentatively, D is TRBD1 (5 bases). Trimming shortened V by 2 bases and J by 5 bases, and 15 bases separated the two germline ends. The V gene's germline CDR1 is SGHTA and CDR2 FQGNSA. The CDR3 extends over 15 amino acids. CDR3 sequence reads: CASSLRGPSGETQYF. The CDR3 DNA reads TGTGCCAGCAGCTTAAGGGGTCCCTCGGGTGAGACCCAGTACTTC. Full variable domain (missing parts from reference TRBV7-2 and TRBJ2-5): GAGVSQSPSNKVTEKGKDVELRCDPISGHTALYWYRQSLGQGLEFLIYFQGNSAPDKSGLPSDRFSAERTGGSVSTLTIQRTQQEDSAVYLCASSLRGPSGETQYFGPGTRLLVL.

The chain combines TRBV6-5 with TRBJ2-2; perhaps TRBD2 as D (5 bases). V dropped 2 bases and J dropped 0 bases, with 7 bases sitting between them. Germline V gene sequence: CDR1 MNHEY, CDR2 SVGAGI. The CDR3 consists of 15 residues. The CDR3 bases are TGTGCCAGCAGTTACGAGGGATCGAACACCGGGGAGCTGTTTTTT. Translation: CASSYEGSNTGELFF.

The genes are TRBV6-5 and TRBJ2-1, with TRBD2 identical over 9 bases. The CDR3 totals 16 residues. Germline CDR1 is MNHEY and CDR2 is SVGAGI. After removal of 0 bases from V and 3 bases from J, the junction contained 3 bases not matched to a gene. CDR3 residues: CASSYSGAGGYNEQFF. The CDR3 coding sequence is TGTGCCAGCAGTTACTCGGGAGCGGGGGGCTACAATGAGCAGTTCTTC.